One sample yielded the 14 T cell receptor beta chains listed below, sequenced in a study of blood T cell repertoires in COVID-19. Assay used: immunoSEQ multiplex PCR; TCRdb lists only in-frame clones, some missing. The data hold 200,000 or so clones, with about four fifths observed a single time. Sequencing used PBMCs or T cells enriched from blood (not recorded which). These receptors originate from a man in his forties or fifties who had recovered from COVID-19.

The rearrangement links TRBV6-2 or TRBV6-3 to TRBJ2-1, with D perhaps TRBD1 (6 bases). CDR1 is MNHEY, CDR2 SVGEGT, per germline. V lost 2 bases to trimming and J lost 7 bases, with 12 bases between them. The CDR3 is 14 amino acids. CDR3 region: CASSYRQAKNEQFF. CDR3 coding DNA: TGTGCCAGCAGTTACCGACAGGCTAAAAATGAGCAGTTCTTC.

This clone was observed once. The chain carries TRBV9 and TRBJ2-7; D remains ambiguous. V was shortened by 0 bases and J by 0 bases, with 7 bases between the two germline ends. The CDR3 is 14 residues long. Per the germline V gene, CDR1 is SGDLS and CDR2 is YYNGEE. The CDR3: CASSVDTASYEQYF. For the CDR3, the DNA is TGTGCCAGCAGCGTAGACACAGCCTCCTACGAGCAGTACTTC.

The V and J genes are TRBV11-2 and TRBJ2-7; 8 nucleotides line up with TRBD2. V shed 1 base and J 3 bases; nucleotides not matched to a gene: 5. This CDR3 comprises 15 residues. Per the germline V gene, CDR1 is SGHAT and CDR2 is FQNNGV. This CDR3 is CASSLAGGFGYEQYF. The CDR3 DNA reads TGTGCCAGCAGCTTAGCGGGGGGGTTCGGCTACGAGCAGTACTTC.

This chain joins TRBV7-2 and TRBJ1-2; 9 bases are shared with TRBD1. The CDR3 consists of 14 residues. Unmatched junction bases numbered 6, after V lost 1 base and J lost 9 bases. Germline values: CDR1 SGHTA, CDR2 FQGNSA. CDR3 in DNA: TGTGCCAGCAGCTTAGGCACAGGGGGCTTTAGCTACACCTTC. It yields the protein CASSLGTGGFSYTF.

This clone has more than one count but fewer than ten. V is TRBV7-9 and J is TRBJ1-4; TRBD1 agrees at 9 bases. Trimming took 1 base from V and 11 from J; bases not matched to a gene: 8. Germline lookup yields CDR1 SEHNR and CDR2 FQNEAQ (reference sequence). CDR3 size: 15 residues. DNA for the CDR3: TGTGCCAGCAGCTTAGAAAGGGGGACAGGGAGGAAACTGTTTTTT. Translating gives CASSLERGTGRKLFF.

Only a few counts were recorded for this clone. This chain uses TRBV3-1 (or the pseudogene TRBV3-2) with TRBJ1-1; 9 bases agree with TRBD1. Per germline, CDR1 LGHDT and CDR2 YNNKEL (reference sequence). J gave up 7 bases and V 6 bases, and 6 bases lay outside the gene matches. The CDR3 length is 13 residues. The chain's CDR3 is CASRSGTGNEAFF. The CDR3 nucleotides are TGTGCCAGCAGATCCGGGACAGGGAATGAAGCTTTCTTT.

V and J are TRBV30 and TRBJ2-7; D not certain. The CDR3 sequence is 15 residues long. The germline V gene encodes CDR1 GTSNPN and CDR2 SVGIG (reference sequence). V dropped 2 bases and J dropped 4 bases, with 18 bases sitting between them. The DNA of the CDR3 is TGTGCCTGGAGTACCCACCGGGTGAGGAGATACGAGCAGTACTTC. Protein sequence: CAWSTHRVRRYEQYF.

The chain couples TRBV20-1 to TRBJ1-2; D not certain. CDR3 length: 12 residues. Between the trimmed V and J ends, which lost 3 bases and 6 bases, there was a span of 11 bases. The germline CDR1 and CDR2 sequences are DFQATT and SNEGSKA (reference sequence). The CDR3 bases are TGCAGTGCTAGTGAGCGGAGGGATGGCTACACCTTC. It yields the protein CSASERRDGYTF.

This chain uses TRBV24-1 with TRBJ1-5; 10 nucleotides align to TRBD1. Trimming at V came to 4 bases and at J to 6 bases, leaving 8 bases not matched to a gene. This CDR3 has 16 amino acids. CDR1 and CDR2 (germline): KGHDR, SFDVKD. CDR3 protein: CATSDPGTGDGQPQHF. CDR3 coding DNA: TGTGCCACCAGTGACCCCGGGACAGGGGACGGTCAGCCCCAGCATTTT.

Many counts were recorded for this clone. The same CDR3 can be traced to other DNA sequences in this sample. This chain uses TRBV18 with TRBJ1-1; weak D call: TRBD1 (5 bases). V was clipped by 6 bases and J by 4 bases, with 12 bases between them. The CDR3 has 13 residues. Germline values: CDR1 KGHSH, CDR2 LQKENI. The CDR3 is CASSPERGTEAFF. For the CDR3, the DNA is TGTGCCAGCTCCCCGGAAAGGGGCACTGAAGCTTTCTTT.

This clone was seen only once. The V call is TRBV11-2, the J call TRBJ2-2, with D maybe TRBD1 (5 bases). CDR1 is SGHAT, CDR2 FQNNGV, per germline. The CDR3 loop spans 15 amino acids. Trimming removed 4 bases at V and 8 bases at J, with 17 bases between. CDR3 amino acids: CASSSTDRMEGELFF. In DNA, the CDR3 is TGTGCCAGCAGCTCGACAGACAGAATGGAGGGGGAGCTGTTTTTT.

This rearrangement joins TRBV30 to TRBJ2-7; 12 bases align to TRBD2. V shed 7 bases, J shed 2 bases, and the junction held 0 bases outside the gene matches. The CDR3 is 12 amino acids. Germline V gene sequence: CDR1 GTSNPN, CDR2 SVGIG (reference sequence). The CDR3 bases are TGTGCCTCTAGCGGGGGGGCCTACGAGCAGTACTTC. Protein: CASSGGAYEQYF.

This sequence joins TRBV7-9 and TRBJ2-2; TRBD2 matches 10 bases. The J segment lost 5 bases and the V segment lost 6 bases, leaving 6 bases of the junction unmatched. The germline CDR1 and CDR2 sequences are SEHNR and FQNEAQ (reference sequence). The CDR3 runs 15 residues. The CDR3 region is CASSHTSGVTGELFF. CDR3 DNA sequence: TGTGCCAGCAGTCATACTAGCGGGGTGACCGGGGAGCTGTTTTTT.

This clone was observed a handful of times. The rearrangement uses TRBV5-5 and TRBJ1-1; D ambiguous. CDR3 length: 13 residues. V shed 4 bases and J shed 0 bases, with 7 bases lying between them. CDR1 is SGHKS and CDR2 is YYEKEE in the germline V gene (reference sequence). CDR3 coding DNA: TGTGCCAGCAGCGTCTTTGTGAACACTGAAGCTTTCTTT. Translation gives CASSVFVNTEAFF.